What follows are 12 T cell receptor beta chains derived from one specimen sequenced in a study of T cells expressing NK-cell markers. TCRdb reanalyzed the 5' RACE reads and collapses them to one entry per CDR3 protein, without DNA. In total, the table holds about 150,000 distinct CDR3 sequences. Sequenced sample: blood T cells: a sorted CD56 or NKG2C T cell subset, CD4+ or CD8+ T cells, or bulk PBMC T cells (not recorded which). Receptors were obtained from a man younger than 35 in good health.

This chain joins TRBV20-1 and TRBJ2-2. This CDR3 has 13 amino acids. Germline assignment: CDR1 DFQATT and CDR2 SNEGSKA (reference sequence). The CDR3 region is CSASPRGIGELFF.

This chain uses TRBV11-2 with TRBJ2-3; TCRdb names TRBD2, which stays unverified in the absence of DNA. This CDR3 spans 18 amino acids. The germline CDR1 and CDR2 sequences are SGHAT and FQNNGV. The CDR3 sequence is CASSFRQRDLLFADTQYF.

The chain couples TRBV5-6 to TRBJ2-5; TCRdb's assignment of TRBD1 cannot be checked, as there is no DNA. The germline CDR1 and CDR2 sequences are SGHDT and YYEEEE. The CDR3 totals 16 residues. The CDR3 is CASSLDPGPMQETQYF.

This chain joins TRBV20-1 and TRBJ2-1; TCRdb reports TRBD1, a call that lacks DNA to check it against. This CDR3 comprises 16 residues. Germline V gene sequence: CDR1 DFQATT, CDR2 SNEGSKA (reference sequence). The CDR3 loop is CSARDPETGLYNEQFF.

The V call is TRBV20-1, the J call TRBJ2-7; TCRdb picks TRBD2, but there is no DNA to check that call. The germline V gene encodes CDR1 DFQATT and CDR2 SNEGSKA (reference sequence). This CDR3 is 14 amino acids long. The CDR3 protein is CSARNSTRPYEQYF.

The gene calls are TRBV27 and TRBJ2-1. The CDR3 loop spans 18 amino acids. CDR1 and CDR2 from the germline V gene are MNHEY and SMNVEV (reference sequence). CDR3 loop: CASSLFIQVGRPDNEQFF.

V is TRBV5-6 and J is TRBJ2-3; the D call of TRBD2 rests on TCRdb alone, since no DNA is present to check it. Germline CDR1 and CDR2: SGHDT and YYEEEE. This CDR3 contains 16 residues. The CDR3 spells CASSATSGRVTDTQYF.

The V and J genes are TRBV19 and TRBJ2-1; TCRdb's D call, TRBD1, is unchecked because there is no DNA. The CDR3 covers 12 residues. Germline V lookup: CDR1 LNHDA, CDR2 SQIVND (reference sequence). CDR3 in amino acids: CASIGGYNEQFF.

V gene TRBV20-1 combines with J gene TRBJ2-5. CDR1 and CDR2 (germline): DFQATT, SNEGSKA (reference sequence). The CDR3 is 14 residues long. The CDR3 loop is CSARGLGDQETQYF.

The J gene is TRBJ1-2, the V gene TRBV6-5; the TCRdb D gene call, TRBD1, has no DNA to confirm it. Per germline, CDR1 MNHEY and CDR2 SVGAGI. The CDR3 sequence is 14 residues long. The CDR3: CASSLQGPKGGYTF.

The chain combines TRBV15 with TRBJ2-1; the TCRdb call, TRBD2, lacks DNA for checking. The CDR3 runs to 16 residues. Germline-derived CDR1 and CDR2 are LNHNV and YYDKDF (reference sequence). This CDR3 reads CATSRNSGLGMNEQFF. Full variable domain (outside the CDR3, taken from reference TRBV15 and TRBJ2-1): DAMVIQNPRYQVTQFGKPVTLSCSQTLNHNVMYWYQQKSSQAPKLLFHYYDKDFNNEADTPDNFQSRRPNTSFCFLDIRSPGLGDTAMYLCATSRNSGLGMNEQFFGPGTRLTVL.

V and J are TRBV6-2 or TRBV6-3 and TRBJ1-5; TCRdb selects TRBD1, and the lack of DNA leaves this call unchecked. There are 16 residues in the CDR3. CDR1 MNHEY and CDR2 SVGEGT come from the germline V gene. The CDR3 protein is CASSYSVIQGNQPQHF.